This TCR beta chain was retrieved from a study of OX40 agonist ivuxolimab in advanced cancers. Whole-study context: The patients received ivuxolimab by intravenous route every 2 weeks at 0.01 to 10 mg/kg. Study-level points and caveats: Antigen specificity was not determined for the expanded peripheral T cells. Expanded clones belonging to CD8+ T cells outnumbered, on average, those of CD4+.

Of note for this clone: Antigen: not known. An end of the junction differs from the germline gene, which may be a read error.

In germline, CDR1 is MDHEN, CDR2 SYDVKM. The CDR3 has 14 residues. The protocol was immunoSEQ multiplex PCR, while the TCRdb copy is restricted to in-frame clones and leaves out a portion. The table has tens of thousands of clones, more than 65% seen once. The chain couples TRBV28 to TRBJ2-7, with TRBD1 matching over 11 bases. The sample was CD4+ or CD8+ T cells sorted from blood, taken in a trial of the OX40 agonist ivuxolimab. The sequence derives from an adult with an advanced solid tumor such as melanoma, head and neck, liver or kidney cancer. Here the CDR3 DNA reads TGTGCCAGCAGTCTATGGACAGGGGGCGGCGAGCAGTACTTC. It translates to CASSLWTGGGEQYF.